This is a list of T cell receptor beta chains from one sample in a study of cytomegalovirus exposure and HLA in healthy donors. Measured with immunoSEQ multiplex PCR; TCRdb has only the in-frame clones, and not every one. There are some 83,000 clones in the sample; approximately 94% occur only once, and 2.5% to 3.5% lies in the top ten. Sequencing was carried out using PBMCs. The origin of the receptors is a woman aged 18 to 35 in good health and CMV-seropositive. Each CDR3 is given with its conserved first and last residue. Each record gives: J gene, D gene, clone size, V gene, CDR3 protein, CDR3 DNA. D genes are given only for firm matches. Only some rows state a clone size, as once, few, many or a class for expanded clones.

TRBJ1-2,.,.,TRBV6-5,CASSQGLDYGYTF,TGTGCCAGCAGCCAGGGCCTAGACTATGGCTACACCTTC
TRBJ2-7,.,.,TRBV7-8,CASSLSVHQYEQYF,TGTGCCAGCAGCTTAAGTGTACACCAATACGAGCAGTACTTC
TRBJ2-7,.,.,TRBV28,CASMGDTSYEQYF,TGTGCCAGCATGGGGGACACCTCCTACGAGCAGTACTTC
TRBJ1-4,TRBD1,.,TRBV19,CASPDRAGEKLFF,TGTGCCAGTCCTGACAGGGCGGGTGAAAAACTGTTTTTT
TRBJ1-5,.,.,TRBV5-1,CASSLLGEGQPQHF,TGTGCCAGCAGCTTGCTAGGGGAAGGCCAGCCCCAGCATTTT
TRBJ1-4,TRBD1,.,TRBV25-1,CASSVTPGQLNEKLFF,TGTGCCAGCAGTGTAACCCCGGGACAGCTTAATGAAAAACTGTTTTTT
TRBJ2-7,TRBD2,.,TRBV7-3,CASSPGGGYEQYF,TGTGCCAGCAGCCCTGGGGGGGGCTACGAGCAGTACTTC
TRBJ1-6,TRBD1,once,TRBV2,CASSFDRGNSPLHF,TGTGCCAGCAGCTTTGACAGGGGAAATTCACCCCTCCACTTT
TRBJ2-5,.,.,TRBV11-3,CASSLNSGETQYF,TGTGCCAGCAGCCTAAATTCCGGAGAGACCCAGTACTTC
TRBJ2-1,TRBD2,.,TRBV7-2,CASSPGGLAGGTKQFF,TGTGCCAGCAGCCCCGGTGGGCTAGCGGGAGGGACCAAGCAGTTCTTC
TRBJ2-5,.,once,TRBV7-2,CASSLHSQETQYF,TGTGCCAGCAGCTTACACAGCCAAGAGACCCAGTACTTC
TRBJ2-7,TRBD2,few,TRBV7-2,CASSLSLAGASEQYF,TGTGCCAGCAGCTTGAGTCTAGCGGGAGCATCCGAGCAGTACTTC
TRBJ2-3,TRBD2,.,TRBV5-1,CASSSRTERGYTDTQYF,TGCGCCAGCAGCTCTCGAACAGAGCGGGGGTACACAGATACGCAGTATTTT
TRBJ2-5,TRBD2,.,TRBV7-2,CASSFLAGEETQYF,TGTGCCAGCAGCTTCCTAGCGGGAGAAGAGACCCAGTACTTC
TRBJ2-7,TRBD2,.,TRBV4-3,CASSQEGTSTYEQYF,TGCGCCAGCAGCCAAGAGGGGACTAGCACCTACGAGCAGTACTTC
TRBJ2-5,TRBD2,.,TRBV10-2,CASTPGLQETQYF,TGCGCCAGCACCCCGGGACTACAAGAGACCCAGTACTTC
TRBJ1-1,.,.,TRBV4-1,CASSPRGNNLGAFF,TGCGCCAGCAGCCCTAGGGGTAACAACCTCGGGGCTTTCTTT
TRBJ2-3,.,.,TRBV6-1,CASSEIWRGDTQYF,TGTGCCAGCAGTGAAATCTGGAGGGGAGATACGCAGTATTTT
TRBJ2-3,TRBD1,.,TRBV4-1,CASSQPRRGRSTDTQYF,TGCGCCAGCAGCCAACCCCGAAGGGGGCGTTCAACAGATACGCAGTATTTT
TRBJ1-2,.,few,TRBV9,CASSLGLRVTNYGYTF,TGTGCCAGCAGCTTGGGCCTCCGAGTCACTAACTATGGCTACACCTTC
TRBJ2-7,.,few,TRBV11-2,CASRRLTGPYEQYF,TGTGCCAGCAGACGATTGACAGGACCCTACGAGCAGTACTTC
TRBJ1-1,.,.,TRBV5-4,CASSLRTNTEAFF,TGTGCCAGCAGCTTGCGCACTAACACTGAAGCTTTCTTT
TRBJ1-2,.,.,TRBV7-8,CASSLSRDSGYTF,TGTGCCAGCAGCTTAAGCAGGGATTCTGGCTACACCTTC
TRBJ2-7,.,.,TRBV6-6,CASSTGTEQYF,TGTGCCAGCAGCACAGGGACCGAGCAGTACTTC
TRBJ1-1,TRBD1,.,TRBV29-1,CSVDPRGDTEAFF,TGCAGCGTTGATCCCAGGGGGGACACTGAAGCTTTCTTT
TRBJ2-2,TRBD2,.,TRBV7-2,CASSLERGVRELFF,TGTGCCAGCAGCTTAGAACGGGGGGTGAGGGAGCTGTTTTTT
TRBJ1-1,.,.,TRBV29-1,CSVREGGTEAFF,TGCAGCGTTAGGGAAGGGGGCACTGAAGCTTTCTTT
TRBJ1-1,TRBD1,.,TRBV19,CASSANRGDHTEAFF,TGTGCCAGTAGTGCTAACAGGGGGGACCACACTGAAGCTTTCTTT
TRBJ2-5,TRBD2,.,TRBV29-1,CSVEDERRTSGKVEETQYF,TGCAGCGTTGAAGACGAGCGGAGGACTAGCGGGAAGGTGGAAGAGACCCAGTACTTC